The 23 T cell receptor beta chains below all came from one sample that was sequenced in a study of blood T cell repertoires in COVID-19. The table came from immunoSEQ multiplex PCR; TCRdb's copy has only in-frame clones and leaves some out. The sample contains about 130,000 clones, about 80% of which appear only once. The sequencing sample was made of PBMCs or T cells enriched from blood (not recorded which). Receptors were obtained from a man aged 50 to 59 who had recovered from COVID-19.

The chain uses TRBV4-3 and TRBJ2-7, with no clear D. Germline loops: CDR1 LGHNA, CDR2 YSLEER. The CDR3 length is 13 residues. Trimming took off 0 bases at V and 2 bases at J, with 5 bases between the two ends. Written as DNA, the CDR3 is TGCGCCAGCAGCCAAGACAGGACCTACGAGCAGTACTTC. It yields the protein CASSQDRTYEQYF.

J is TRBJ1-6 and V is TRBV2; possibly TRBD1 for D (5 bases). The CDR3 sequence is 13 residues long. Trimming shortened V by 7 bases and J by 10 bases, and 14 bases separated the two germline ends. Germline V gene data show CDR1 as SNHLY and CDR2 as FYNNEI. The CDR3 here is CASKGTGESPLHF. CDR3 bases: TGTGCCAGCAAGGGCACGGGGGAATCACCCCTCCACTTT.

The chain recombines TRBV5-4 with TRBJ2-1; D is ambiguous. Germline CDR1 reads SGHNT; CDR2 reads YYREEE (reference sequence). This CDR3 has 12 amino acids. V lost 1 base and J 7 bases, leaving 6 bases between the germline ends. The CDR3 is CASSLLENEQFF. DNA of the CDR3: TGTGCCAGCAGCTTGTTAGAGAATGAGCAGTTCTTC.

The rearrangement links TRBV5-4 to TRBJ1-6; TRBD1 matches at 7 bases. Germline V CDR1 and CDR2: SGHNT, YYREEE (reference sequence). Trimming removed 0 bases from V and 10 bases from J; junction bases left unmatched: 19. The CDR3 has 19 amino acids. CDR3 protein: CASSLANPSMDRTRSPLHF. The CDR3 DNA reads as TGTGCCAGCAGCTTGGCCAATCCATCCATGGACAGGACAAGGTCACCCCTCCACTTT.

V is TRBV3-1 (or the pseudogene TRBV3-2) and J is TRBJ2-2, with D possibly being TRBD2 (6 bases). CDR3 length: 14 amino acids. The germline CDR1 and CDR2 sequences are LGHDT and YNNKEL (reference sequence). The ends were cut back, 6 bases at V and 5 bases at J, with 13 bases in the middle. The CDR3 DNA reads TGTGCCAGCAGACTAGCTGGGGGGACCGGGGAGCTGTTTTTT. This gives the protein CASRLAGGTGELFF.

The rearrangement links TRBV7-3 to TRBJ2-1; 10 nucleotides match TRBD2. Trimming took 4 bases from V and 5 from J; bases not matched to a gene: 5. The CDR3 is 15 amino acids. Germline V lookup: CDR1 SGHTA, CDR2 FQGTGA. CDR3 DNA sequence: TGTGCCAGCAGCTACAGACTAGCGGGCCACAATGAGCAGTTCTTC. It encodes CASSYRLAGHNEQFF.

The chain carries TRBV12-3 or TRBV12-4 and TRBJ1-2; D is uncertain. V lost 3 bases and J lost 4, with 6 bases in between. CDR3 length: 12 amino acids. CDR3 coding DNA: TGTGCCAGCAGTTTCGCGCGCTATGGCTACACCTTC. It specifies CASSFARYGYTF.

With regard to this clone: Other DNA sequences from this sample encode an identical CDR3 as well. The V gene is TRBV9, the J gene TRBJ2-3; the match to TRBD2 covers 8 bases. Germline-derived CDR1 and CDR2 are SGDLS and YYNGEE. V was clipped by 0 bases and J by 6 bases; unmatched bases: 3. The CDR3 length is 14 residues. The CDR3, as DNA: TGTGCCAGCAGCGTAGTCGGGGGGGCGGATACGCAGTATTTT. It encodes CASSVVGGADTQYF.

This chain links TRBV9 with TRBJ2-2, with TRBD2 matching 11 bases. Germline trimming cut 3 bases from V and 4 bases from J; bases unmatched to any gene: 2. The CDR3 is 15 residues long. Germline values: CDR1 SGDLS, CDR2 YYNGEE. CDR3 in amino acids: CASSGLAGLTGELFF. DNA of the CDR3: TGTGCCAGCAGCGGACTAGCGGGGCTCACCGGGGAGCTGTTTTTT.

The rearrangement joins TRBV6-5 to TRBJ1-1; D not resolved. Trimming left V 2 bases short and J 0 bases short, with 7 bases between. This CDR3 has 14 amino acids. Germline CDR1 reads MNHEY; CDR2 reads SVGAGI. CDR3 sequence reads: CASSYQQMNTEAFF. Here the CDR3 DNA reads TGTGCCAGCAGTTACCAACAGATGAACACTGAAGCTTTCTTT.

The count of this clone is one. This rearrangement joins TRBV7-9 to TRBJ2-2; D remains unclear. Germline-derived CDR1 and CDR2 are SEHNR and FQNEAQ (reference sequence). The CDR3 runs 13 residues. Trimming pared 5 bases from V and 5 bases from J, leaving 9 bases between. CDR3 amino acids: CASSNPSTGELFF. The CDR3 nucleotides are TGTGCCAGCAGCAACCCGAGTACCGGGGAGCTGTTTTTT.

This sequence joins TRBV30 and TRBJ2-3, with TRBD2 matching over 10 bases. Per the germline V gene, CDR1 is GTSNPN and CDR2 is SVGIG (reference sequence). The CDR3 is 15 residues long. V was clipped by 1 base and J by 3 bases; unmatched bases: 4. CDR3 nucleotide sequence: TGTGCCTGGAGTGAACTAGCGGGGAGGACAGATACGCAGTATTTT. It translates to CAWSELAGRTDTQYF.

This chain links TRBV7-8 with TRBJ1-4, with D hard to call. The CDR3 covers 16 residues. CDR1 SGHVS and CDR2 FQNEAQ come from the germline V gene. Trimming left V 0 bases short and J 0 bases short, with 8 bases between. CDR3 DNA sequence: TGTGCCAGCAGCTTAGCGGCGGGCACAACTAATGAAAAACTGTTTTTT. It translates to CASSLAAGTTNEKLFF.

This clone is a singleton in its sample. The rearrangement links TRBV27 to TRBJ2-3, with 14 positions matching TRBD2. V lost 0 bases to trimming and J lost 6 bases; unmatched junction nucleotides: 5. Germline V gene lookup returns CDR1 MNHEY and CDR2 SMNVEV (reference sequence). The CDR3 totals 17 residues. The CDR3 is CASSLSTSGGARDTQYF. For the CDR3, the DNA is TGTGCCAGCAGTTTATCGACTAGCGGGGGGGCCAGGGATACGCAGTATTTT.

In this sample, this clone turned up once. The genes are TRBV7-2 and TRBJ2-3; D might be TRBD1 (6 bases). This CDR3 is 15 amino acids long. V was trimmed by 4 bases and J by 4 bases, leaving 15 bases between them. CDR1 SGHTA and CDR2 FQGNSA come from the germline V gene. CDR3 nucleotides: TGTGCCAGCAGCTACAGGGCCCGAAGTTCAGATACGCAGTATTTT. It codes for CASSYRARSSDTQYF.

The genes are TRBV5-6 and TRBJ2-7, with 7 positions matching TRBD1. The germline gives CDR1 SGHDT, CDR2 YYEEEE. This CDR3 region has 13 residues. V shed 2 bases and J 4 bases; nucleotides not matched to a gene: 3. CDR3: CASSLVDRYEQYF. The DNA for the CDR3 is TGTGCCAGCAGCTTAGTGGACAGGTACGAGCAGTACTTC.

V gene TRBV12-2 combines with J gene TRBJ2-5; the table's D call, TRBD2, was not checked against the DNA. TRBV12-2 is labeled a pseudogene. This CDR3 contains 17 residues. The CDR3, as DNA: TGTGCAAGTCGCTTGGGGACTAGCGGGGGACATCAAGAGACCCAGTACTTC. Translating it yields CASRLGTSGGHQETQYF.

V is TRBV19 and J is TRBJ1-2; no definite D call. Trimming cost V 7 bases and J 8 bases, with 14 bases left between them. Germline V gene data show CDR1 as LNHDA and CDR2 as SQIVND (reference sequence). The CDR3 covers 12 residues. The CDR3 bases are TGTGCCAGTAATTGGGAGGTGAGGGGCTACACCTTC. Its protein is CASNWEVRGYTF.

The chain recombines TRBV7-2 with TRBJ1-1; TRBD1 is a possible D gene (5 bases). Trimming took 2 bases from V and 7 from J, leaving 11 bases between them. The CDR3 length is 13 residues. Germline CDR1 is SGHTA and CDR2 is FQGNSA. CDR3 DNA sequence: TGTGCCAGCAGCTTACGAGGCAGGGTTGAAGCTTTCTTT. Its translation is CASSLRGRVEAFF.

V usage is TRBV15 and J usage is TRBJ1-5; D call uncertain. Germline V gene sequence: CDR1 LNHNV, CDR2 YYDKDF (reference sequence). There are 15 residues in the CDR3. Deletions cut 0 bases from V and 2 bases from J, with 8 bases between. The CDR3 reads CATSRERDRNQPQHF. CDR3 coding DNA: TGTGCCACCAGCAGAGAACGGGATCGCAATCAGCCCCAGCATTTT.

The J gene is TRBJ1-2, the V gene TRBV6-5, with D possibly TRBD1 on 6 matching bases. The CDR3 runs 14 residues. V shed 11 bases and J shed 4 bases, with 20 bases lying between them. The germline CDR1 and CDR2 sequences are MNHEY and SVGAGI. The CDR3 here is CAGQLGAVPYGYTF. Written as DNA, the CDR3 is TGTGCCGGCCAGCTGGGGGCTGTTCCCTATGGCTACACCTTC.

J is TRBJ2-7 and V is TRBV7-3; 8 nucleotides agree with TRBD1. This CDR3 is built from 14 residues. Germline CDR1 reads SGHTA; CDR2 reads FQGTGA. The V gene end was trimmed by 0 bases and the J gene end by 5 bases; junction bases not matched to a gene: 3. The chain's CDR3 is CASSLTGTGHEQYF. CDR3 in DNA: TGTGCCAGCAGCTTAACGGGGACAGGCCACGAGCAGTACTTC. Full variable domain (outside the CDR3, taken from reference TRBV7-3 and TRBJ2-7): GAGVSQTPSNKVTEKGKYVELRCDPISGHTALYWYRQSLGQGPEFLIYFQGTGAADDSGLPNDRFFAVRPEGSVSTLKIQRTERGDSAVYLCASSLTGTGHEQYFGPGTRLTVT.

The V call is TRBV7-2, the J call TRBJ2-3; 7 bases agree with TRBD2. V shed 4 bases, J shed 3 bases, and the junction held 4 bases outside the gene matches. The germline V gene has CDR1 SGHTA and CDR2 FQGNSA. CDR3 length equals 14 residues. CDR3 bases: TGTGCCAGCAGCTCCCCCGGGAGGACAGATACGCAGTATTTT. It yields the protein CASSSPGRTDTQYF.